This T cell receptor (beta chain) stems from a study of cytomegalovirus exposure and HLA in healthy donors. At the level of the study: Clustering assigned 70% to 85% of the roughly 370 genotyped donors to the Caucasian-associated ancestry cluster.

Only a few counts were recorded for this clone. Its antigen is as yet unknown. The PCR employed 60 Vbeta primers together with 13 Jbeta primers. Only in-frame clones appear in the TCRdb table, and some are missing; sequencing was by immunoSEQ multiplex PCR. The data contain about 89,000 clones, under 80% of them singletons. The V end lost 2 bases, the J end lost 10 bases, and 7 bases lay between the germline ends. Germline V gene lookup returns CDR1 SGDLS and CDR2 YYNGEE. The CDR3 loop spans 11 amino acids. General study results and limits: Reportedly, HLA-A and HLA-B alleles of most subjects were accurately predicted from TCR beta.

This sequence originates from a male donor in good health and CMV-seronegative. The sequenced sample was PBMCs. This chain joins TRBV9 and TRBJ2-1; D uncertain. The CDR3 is CASSVFEEQFF. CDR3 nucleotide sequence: TGTGCCAGCAGCGTGTTTGAGGAGCAGTTCTTC.